This is a list of T cell receptor beta chains from one sample in a study of shared clonotypes between healthy human individuals. Repertoires were generated with immunoSEQ multiplex PCR, while TCRdb's copy carries only in-frame clones and drops some. The profile shows some 2,100,000 clones, around 95% of them singletons. The specimen was naive CD4+ T cells sorted from blood. Receptors were obtained from a man aged 18 to 29 in good health. CDR3s include the opening cysteine and the closing phenylalanine or tryptophan. The D gene is left open where the match is weak. The size field is filled for only some rows; it gives once, few, many or a size class.

V	length	D	size	J	CDR3	DNA
TRBV7-9	14	TRBD1	NA	TRBJ1-2	CASSLAGTDYGYTF	TGTGCCAGCAGCTTAGCCGGGACAGATTATGGCTACACCTTC
TRBV7-9	16	TRBD2	NA	TRBJ2-7	CASSRGASGGTYEQYF	TGTGCCAGCAGCCGCGGGGCTAGCGGAGGTACCTACGAGCAGTACTTC
TRBV6-5	13	NA	NA	TRBJ2-5	CASRADHQETQYF	TGTGCCAGCAGGGCTGATCACCAAGAGACCCAGTACTTC
TRBV27	12	NA	NA	TRBJ1-6	CASSLGDSPLHF	TGTGCCAGCAGTTTGGGGGATTCACCCCTCCACTTT
TRBV19	15	NA	NA	TRBJ1-4	CASTLFAGSNEKLFF	TGTGCCAGTACCCTATTCGCAGGGTCTAATGAAAAACTGTTTTTT
TRBV18	16	NA	NA	TRBJ2-7	CASSPRRDTISYEQYF	TGTGCCAGCTCACCTCGCCGGGACACCATCTCCTACGAGCAGTACTTC
TRBV10-3	12	NA	NA	TRBJ1-3	CAIRDSGRSIYF	TGTGCCATCAGGGACAGCGGAAGGAGCATATATTTT
TRBV10-3	15	TRBD2	once	TRBJ2-1	CAISTSGSSYNEQFF	TGTGCCATCAGTACTAGCGGGAGCTCCTACAATGAGCAGTTCTTC
TRBV11-2	11	NA	NA	TRBJ2-7	CASSSSYEQYF	TGTGCCAGCAGCTCCAGCTACGAGCAGTACTTC
TRBV6-5	15	NA	NA	TRBJ1-1	CASSYSSGMNTEAFF	TGTGCCAGCAGTTACTCAAGCGGCATGAACACTGAAGCTTTCTTT
TRBV28	15	NA	NA	TRBJ2-1	CASSSGTLGLREQFF	TGTGCCAGCAGTTCCGGGACATTGGGACTGAGAGAGCAGTTCTTC
TRBV5-1	15	NA	NA	TRBJ1-1	CASSFAIPGNTEAFF	TGCGCCAGCAGCTTCGCCATCCCCGGGAACACTGAAGCTTTCTTT
TRBV5-6	17	NA	NA	TRBJ1-3	CASCRGATGDSGNTIYF	TGTGCCAGTTGCCGGGGCGCCACTGGAGACTCTGGAAACACCATATATTTT
TRBV28	13	TRBD1	NA	TRBJ1-1	CASRGGQKREAFF	TGTGCCAGCAGGGGGGGACAGAAGAGAGAAGCTTTCTTT
TRBV5-1	14	TRBD1	NA	TRBJ2-7	CASSLTGTGNEQYF	TGCGCCAGCAGCTTGACCGGGACAGGGAACGAGCAGTACTTC
TRBV19	14	NA	NA	TRBJ1-6	CASSILAANSPLHF	TGTGCCAGTAGTATTCTTGCAGCAAATTCACCCCTCCACTTT